This TCR beta chain derives from a study of T cell changes during pregnancy in multiple sclerosis. V gave up 6 bases and J gave up 6 bases; unmatched junction bases: 6. The CDR3 has 14 amino acids. Germline CDR1 is MNHEY and CDR2 is SVGAGI. The data were produced by immunoSEQ multiplex PCR, yet TCRdb's version contains in-frame clones alone and is incomplete. The table includes approximately 100,000 clones, about 94% detected once. This specimen was peripheral blood, taken before pregnancy. The TCR was taken from a female donor with multiple sclerosis, enrolled in a pregnancy study. The chain employs TRBV6-5 and TRBJ1-5, with 9 bases aligning to TRBD1. This chain's CDR3 is CASSSGTGTQPQHF. The DNA of the CDR3 is TGTGCCAGCAGCTCCGGGACAGGGACTCAGCCCCAGCATTTT.